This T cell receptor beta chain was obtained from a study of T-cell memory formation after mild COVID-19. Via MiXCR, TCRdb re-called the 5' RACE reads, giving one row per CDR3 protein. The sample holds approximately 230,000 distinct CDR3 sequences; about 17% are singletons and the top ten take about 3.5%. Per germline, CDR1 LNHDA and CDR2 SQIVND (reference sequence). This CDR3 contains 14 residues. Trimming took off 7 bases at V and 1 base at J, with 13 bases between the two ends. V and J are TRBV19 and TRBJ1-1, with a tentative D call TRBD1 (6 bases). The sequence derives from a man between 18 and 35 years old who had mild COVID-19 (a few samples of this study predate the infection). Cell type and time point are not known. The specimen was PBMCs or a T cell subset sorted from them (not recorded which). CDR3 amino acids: CASTPDRKNTEAFF. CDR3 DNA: TGTGCCAGTACCCCAGACAGGAAGAACACTGAAGCTTTCTTT. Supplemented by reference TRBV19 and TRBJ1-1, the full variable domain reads DGGITQSPKYLFRKEGQNVTLSCEQNLNHDAMYWYRQDPGQGLRLIYYSQIVNDFQKGDIAEGYSVSREKKESFPLTVTSAQKNPTAFYLCASTPDRKNTEAFFGQGTRLTVV.